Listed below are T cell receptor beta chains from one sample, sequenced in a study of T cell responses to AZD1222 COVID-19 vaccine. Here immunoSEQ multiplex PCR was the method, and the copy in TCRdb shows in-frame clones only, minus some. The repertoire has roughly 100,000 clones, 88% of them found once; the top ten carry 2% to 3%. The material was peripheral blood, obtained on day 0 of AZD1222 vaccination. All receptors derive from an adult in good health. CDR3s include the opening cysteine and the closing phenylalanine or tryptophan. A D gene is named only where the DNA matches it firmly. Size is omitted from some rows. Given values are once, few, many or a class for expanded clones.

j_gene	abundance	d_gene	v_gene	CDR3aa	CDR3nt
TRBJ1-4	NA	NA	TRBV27	CASRYSRRGGNEKLFF	TGTGCCAGCCGTTACTCCCGTCGAGGGGGGAATGAAAAACTGTTTTTT
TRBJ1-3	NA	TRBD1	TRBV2	CASSRKTGGLDTIYF	TGTGCCAGCAGTCGTAAGACAGGGGGCTTGGACACCATATATTTT
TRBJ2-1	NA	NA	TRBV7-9	CASSSVKGNNEQFF	TGTGCCAGCAGCTCGGTTAAAGGTAACAATGAGCAGTTCTTC
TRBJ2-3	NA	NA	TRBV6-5	CASIQGLTDTQYF	TGTGCCAGCATTCAGGGCCTGACAGATACGCAGTATTTT
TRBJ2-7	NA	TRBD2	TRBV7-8	CASSPVGAGAGHEQYF	TGTGCCAGCAGCCCAGTAGGAGCGGGAGCAGGTCACGAGCAGTACTTC
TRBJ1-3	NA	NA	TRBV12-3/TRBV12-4	CACGGNTIYF	TGTGCCTGCGGAGGTAACACCATATATTTT
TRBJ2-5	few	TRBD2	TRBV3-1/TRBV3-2	CASSFSAGEGETQYF	TGTGCCAGCTCATTTTCAGCGGGGGAAGGGGAGACCCAGTACTTC
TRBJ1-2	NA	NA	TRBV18	CASSPPPRSGGYGYTF	TGTGCCAGCTCACCACCCCCCAGGTCAGGCGGGTATGGCTACACCTTC
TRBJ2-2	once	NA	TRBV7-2	CASSLILAIGELFF	TGTGCCAGCAGCTTAATTCTGGCAATCGGGGAGCTGTTTTTT
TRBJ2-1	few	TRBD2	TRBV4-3	CASSDLAGDSYNEQFF	TGCGCCAGCAGTGATCTAGCGGGAGACTCCTACAATGAGCAGTTCTTC
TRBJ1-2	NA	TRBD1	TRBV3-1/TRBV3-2	CASSRHGQGETSNYGYTF	TGTGCCAGCAGCCGCCACGGACAGGGGGAGACTTCTAACTATGGCTACACCTTC
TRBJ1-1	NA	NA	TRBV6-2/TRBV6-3	CASSYSSGRGNTEAFF	TGTGCCAGCAGTTACTCGTCGGGTCGAGGGAACACTGAAGCTTTCTTT
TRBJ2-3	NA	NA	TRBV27	CASSLSWLHTTSTDTQYF	TGTGCCAGCAGTTTATCGTGGTTGCACACCACCTCCACAGATACGCAGTATTTT
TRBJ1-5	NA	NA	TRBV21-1	CASSRGQPVEPQHF	TGTGCCAGCAGCAGGGGACAGCCCGTTGAGCCCCAGCATTTT
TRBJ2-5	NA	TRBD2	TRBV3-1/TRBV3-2	CASSQDASGREETQYF	TGTGCCAGCAGCCAAGACGCTAGCGGGAGGGAAGAGACCCAGTACTTC
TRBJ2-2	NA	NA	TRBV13	CASSFREGELFF	TGTGCCAGCAGCTTCAGGGAAGGGGAGCTGTTTTTT
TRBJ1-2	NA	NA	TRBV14	CASSQGTAAGYGYTF	TGTGCCAGCAGCCAAGGGACAGCGGCTGGCTATGGCTACACCTTC
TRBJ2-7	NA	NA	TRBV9	CASSVQGGEQYF	TGTGCCAGCAGCGTACAAGGCGGAGAGCAGTACTTC
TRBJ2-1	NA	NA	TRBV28	CASSKFYEQFF	TGTGCCAGCAGTAAGTTCTATGAGCAGTTCTTC
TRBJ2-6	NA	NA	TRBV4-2	CASSQDSSASGANVLTF	TGTGCCAGCAGCCAAGATTCGTCGGCCTCTGGGGCCAACGTCCTGACTTTC
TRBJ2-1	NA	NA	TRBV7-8	CASSLVGYGDEQFF	TGTGCCAGCAGCTTAGTAGGGTATGGCGATGAGCAGTTCTTC
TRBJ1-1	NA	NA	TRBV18	CASSPRVTGITGNSAEAFF	TGTGCCAGCTCACCGCGGGTAACGGGGATCACCGGCAATTCGGCTGAAGCTTTCTTT
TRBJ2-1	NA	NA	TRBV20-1	CSAPEYNEQFF	TGCAGTGCACCCGAGTACAATGAGCAGTTCTTC
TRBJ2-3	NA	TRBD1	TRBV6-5	CASNRDRLSDTQYF	TGTGCCAGCAACCGGGACAGGTTATCAGATACGCAGTATTTT
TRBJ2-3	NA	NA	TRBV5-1	CASSQLGREDTQYF	TGCGCCAGCAGCCAACTAGGCCGGGAGGATACGCAGTATTTT
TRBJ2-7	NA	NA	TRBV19	CASSIGGASAGAYEQYF	TGTGCCAGTAGTATCGGAGGTGCATCTGCCGGCGCCTACGAGCAGTACTTC
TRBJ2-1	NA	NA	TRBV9	CASSVVGTSYNEQFF	TGTGCCAGCAGCGTAGTGGGGACCTCCTACAATGAGCAGTTCTTC
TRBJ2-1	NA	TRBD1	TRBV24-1	CATSDGQAYNEQFF	TGTGCCACCAGTGACGGACAGGCCTACAATGAGCAGTTCTTC
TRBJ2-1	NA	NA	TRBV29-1	CSVPSSAFGYNEQFF	TGCAGCGTACCATCTAGCGCTTTTGGATACAATGAGCAGTTCTTC
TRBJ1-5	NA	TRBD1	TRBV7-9	CASSSGGGGGNNQPQHF	TGTGCCAGCAGCTCAGGCGGGGGAGGGGGCAATAATCAGCCCCAGCATTTT
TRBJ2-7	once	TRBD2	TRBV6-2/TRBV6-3	CASSWTSGQPYEQYF	TGTGCCAGCAGTTGGACTAGCGGGCAACCCTACGAGCAGTACTTC
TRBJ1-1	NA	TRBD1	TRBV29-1	CSVVPPRGLLNTEAFF	TGCAGCGTCGTACCCCCCAGGGGGCTGTTGAACACTGAAGCTTTCTTT